This T cell receptor (beta chain) originates from a study of beta chain features in type 1 diabetes. Expressed TCRB transcripts were sequenced because the isolated RNA had all been reverse transcribed beforehand. It was found that naive, central memory and regulatory T cell samples averaged about 3.4 million reads. The method was immunoSEQ multiplex PCR; TCRdb's version includes in-frame clones alone and lacks a portion of them. The table includes about 180,000 clones, roughly an eighth detected once. To note about this clone: Its antigen is not known.

General study results and limits: PCR, the amplification step, might favor shorter templates, equally in patients and controls. Comparison showed that naive, central memory and Treg TCRB repertoires appeared more similar among patients than among healthy donors.

In germline, CDR1 is KGHSH, CDR2 LQKENI. CDR3 length: 15 residues. V lost 3 bases to trimming and J lost 7 bases, with 16 bases between them. This clonotype was obtained from a woman aged 18-29 years in good health. The sequenced material came from central memory CD4+ T cells from blood. The rearrangement links TRBV18 to TRBJ1-5; no reliable D call. The CDR3 coding sequence is TGTGCCAGCTCACCTGACGGGAATTTTCGGCAGCCCCAGCATTTT. It specifies CASSPDGNFRQPQHF.